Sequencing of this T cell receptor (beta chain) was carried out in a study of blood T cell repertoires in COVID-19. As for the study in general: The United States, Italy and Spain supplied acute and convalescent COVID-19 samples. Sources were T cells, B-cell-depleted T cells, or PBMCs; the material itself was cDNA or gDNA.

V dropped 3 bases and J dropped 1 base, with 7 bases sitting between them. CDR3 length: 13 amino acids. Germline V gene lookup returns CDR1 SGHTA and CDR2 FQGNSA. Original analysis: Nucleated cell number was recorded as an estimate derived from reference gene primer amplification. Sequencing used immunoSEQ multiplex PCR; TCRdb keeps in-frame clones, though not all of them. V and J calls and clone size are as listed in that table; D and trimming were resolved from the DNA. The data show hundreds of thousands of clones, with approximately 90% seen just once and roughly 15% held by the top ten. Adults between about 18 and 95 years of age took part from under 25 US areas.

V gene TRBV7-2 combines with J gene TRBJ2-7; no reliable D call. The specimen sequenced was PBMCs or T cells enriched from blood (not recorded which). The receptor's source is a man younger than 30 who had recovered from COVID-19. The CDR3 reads CASSFEVSYEQYF. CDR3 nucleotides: TGTGCCAGCAGCTTCGAGGTTTCCTACGAGCAGTACTTC.